The clone carrying this T cell receptor (beta chain) has a handful of counts. This sample is drawn from a study of blood T cell repertoires in COVID-19. Libraries were prepared by immunoSEQ multiplex PCR; TCRdb keeps only in-frame clonotypes and omits some of them. This sample yields about 170,000 clones, of which just under 85% are seen a single time; about 2.5% belongs to the top ten. Trimming removed 0 bases at V and 2 bases at J, with 7 bases between. Germline V gene sequence: CDR1 SGHAT, CDR2 FQNNGV. The CDR3 covers 14 residues. Sequenced: peripheral blood. The chain couples TRBV11-2 to TRBJ1-2; D uncertain. The receptor's source is a woman aged 80 or over with COVID-19, enrolled during active disease. The DNA for the CDR3 is TGTGCCAGCAGCTTAGATCGTTTAAACTATGGCTACACCTTC. As protein: CASSLDRLNYGYTF.